A selection of T cell receptor beta chains follows, all from one sample in a study of T cell repertoires in cytomegalovirus infection. These receptors have no identified antigens. Each CDR3 protein gets one entry after TCRdb re-called the reads with MiXCR. The table includes hundreds of thousands of distinct CDR3 sequences, 33% detected once. This specimen consisted of cultured PBMCs, obtained from culture after CMV antigen stimulation. These receptors all stem from a human donor in good health (CMV status not recorded). Some clones in this sample may be carry-over from other donors' samples. CDR3s include the opening cysteine and the closing phenylalanine or tryptophan. Each record gives: J gene, V gene, D gene, clone size, CDR3 protein, CDR3 DNA. The D gene is left open where the match is weak. Clone size is given for some rows only: seen once, a few or many times, or a class if the clone is expanded.

TRBJ2-1 TRBV12-3/TRBV12-4 . many CASSLASGLTNEQFF TGTGCCAGCAGTTTAGCGTCGGGACTTACCAATGAGCAGTTCTTC
TRBJ2-5 TRBV7-9 . . CASSFLAETQYF TGTGCCAGCAGCTTCCTGGCGGAGACCCAGTACTTC
TRBJ1-5 TRBV4-3 . . CASSPVMFGQNQPQHF TGCGCCAGCAGCCCAGTCATGTTCGGACAAAATCAGCCCCAGCATTTT
TRBJ2-1 TRBV19 . . CASSEGRANNEQFF TGTGCCAGTAGTGAGGGACGAGCGAACAATGAGCAGTTCTTC
TRBJ2-7 TRBV4-1 TRBD2 . CASSQDQFSGSKHEQYF TGCGCCAGCAGCCAAGATCAGTTTAGCGGGAGTAAGCACGAGCAGTACTTC
TRBJ2-3 TRBV5-5 TRBD1 . CASSSMTGGPTDTQYF TGTGCCAGCAGCTCCATGACAGGGGGACCTACAGATACGCAGTATTTT
TRBJ2-5 TRBV18 TRBD2 . CASSPLAGFQETQYF TGTGCCAGCTCACCACTAGCGGGCTTCCAAGAGACCCAGTACTTC
TRBJ2-7 TRBV29-1 . . CSVDSGSGGYEQYF TGCAGCGTTGACTCAGGTTCTGGGGGCTACGAGCAGTACTTC
TRBJ2-5 TRBV11-2 . . CASSLAWRETQYF TGTGCCAGCAGCTTAGCCTGGCGTGAGACCCAGTACTTC
TRBJ1-5 TRBV19 . . CASSREDASDISNQPQHF TGTGCCAGTAGTAGAGAAGACGCCTCCGATATTAGCAATCAGCCCCAGCATTTT
TRBJ1-1 TRBV28 TRBD1 . CASSLRTGVSHTEAFF TGTGCCAGCAGTCTAAGGACAGGGGTCAGTCATACTGAAGCTTTCTTT
TRBJ2-1 TRBV11-2 TRBD2 . CASSPTSGSGNEQFF TGTGCCAGCAGTCCGACTAGCGGGAGTGGGAATGAGCAGTTCTTC
TRBJ2-3 TRBV5-4 TRBD2 . CASSLGLAGVSDTQYF TGTGCCAGCAGCTTGGGACTAGCGGGAGTTTCAGATACGCAGTATTTT
TRBJ1-5 TRBV27 TRBD1 many CASSSIDRVGQPQHF TGTGCCAGCAGTTCCATAGACAGGGTGGGTCAGCCCCAGCATTTT
TRBJ2-3 TRBV7-2 TRBD1 . CASSSDRAAWTQYF TGTGCCAGCAGCTCGGACAGGGCTGCCTGGACGCAGTATTTT
TRBJ2-1 TRBV7-9 . once CASNNLGGSSYNEQFF TGTGCCAGCAACAACCTTGGGGGGAGCTCCTACAATGAGCAGTTCTTC
TRBJ2-5 TRBV28 . once CASSSAPRGRETQYF TGTGCCAGCAGTTCCGCCCCCCGCGGACGAGAGACCCAGTACTTC
TRBJ2-3 TRBV7-2 TRBD2 many CASSLLGSGRSRTDTQYF TGTGCCAGCAGCTTACTAGGTAGCGGGAGGTCCCGCACAGATACGCAGTATTTT
TRBJ2-2 TRBV2 . few CASLPQRPTGELFF TGTGCCAGCCTACCGCAACGGCCGACCGGGGAGCTGTTTTTT
TRBJ2-4 TRBV2 TRBD1 . CASINRGTKNIQYF TGTGCCAGCATCAACAGGGGAACCAAAAACATTCAGTACTTC
TRBJ2-2 TRBV4-1 . few CASSRSAELANTGELFF TGCGCCAGCAGCCGGTCAGCGGAGCTCGCGAACACCGGGGAGCTGTTTTTT
TRBJ2-5 TRBV7-2 TRBD1 many CASTQDRGKETQYF TGTGCCAGCACACAGGACAGGGGAAAAGAGACCCAGTACTTC
TRBJ1-1 TRBV12-3/TRBV12-4 . . CASRPGVNTEAFF TGTGCCAGTCGACCAGGGGTGAACACTGAAGCTTTCTTT